This T cell receptor (beta chain) was sequenced during a study of cytomegalovirus exposure and HLA in healthy donors. Findings and limits, study-wide: In a later analysis, parvovirus B19, influenza, CMV and Epstein-Barr virus appeared linked to several top co-occurrence clusters. TCR beta V segments were, for the most part, productive about 87% or about 30% of the time in an earlier analysis.

Unmatched junction bases numbered 7, after V lost 0 bases and J lost 7 bases. CDR1 is SGHTS, CDR2 YDEGEE, per germline. This CDR3 region has 16 residues. Donors counted as nominally healthy when sampled, yet unrecorded immune exposures were likely. Primers: 60 Vbeta forward and 13 Jbeta reverse. TCRdb keeps only in-frame clones here, not all; method: immunoSEQ multiplex PCR. The data show some 120,000 clones, with over 80% seen just once and approximately 0.22% held by the top ten. Turning to this clone: Its antigen is still unknown.

The chain recombines TRBV5-8 with TRBJ2-2, with 9 bases that match TRBD1. The source of this sequence is a man aged 45-65 years in good health and CMV-seronegative. The sample taken for sequencing was PBMCs. The CDR3 loop is CASSLDRGLPGGELFF. The CDR3 nucleotides are TGTGCCAGCAGCTTGGACAGGGGGCTCCCCGGCGGGGAGCTGTTTTTT.